This T cell receptor (beta chain) came from a study of T-cell reconstitution after alpha-beta-depleted transplantation in children. This sample's TCRbeta library carried unique molecular identifier barcodes. Via MiXCR, TCRdb re-called the PCR reads, giving one row per CDR3 protein. The data hold some 150,000 distinct CDR3 sequences, with 7.5% to 9% observed a single time. CDR3 length equals 15 residues. Germline CDR1 is SGHNT and CDR2 is YYREEE (reference sequence). Trimming took 2 bases from V and 4 from J, leaving 15 bases between them. This clonotype was seen only a few times. The antigen is unknown. Overall study results and limits: Expanded graft clones, several hundred of them, were reportedly the source of alpha-beta T cells about two months after transplant. Newly made T cells mostly supplied T-cell counts and diversity one year after transplant. There were some patients whose high TCRbeta diversity at day 60 came from surviving recipient T cells and thymic progenitors.

The V call is TRBV5-4, the J call TRBJ1-2; D is uncertain. This sequence was found in a female patient between 2 and 15 years old who had a stem cell transplant for congenital amegakaryocytic thrombocytopenia, so the T cells may come from the graft donor. The source was PBMCs, mostly from graft donor cells, collected 180 days after TCRalphabeta/CD19-depleted stem cell transplant. For the CDR3, the DNA is TGTGCCAGCAGCTTCGGTGAAGGGTCCGCCTATGGCTACACCTTC. It codes for CASSFGEGSAYGYTF.